This T cell receptor (beta chain) was sequenced in a study of immune evolution from preneoplasia to lung adenocarcinoma. Study information: HLA loss of heterozygosity: less than 9% AIS, less than 18% MIA, over 30% ADC, none AAH.

Broader study findings: Normal lung had the highest top T cell clone frequencies. Normal lung had highest clonality; later lesions appeared denser, more diverse.

Data came from immunoSEQ multiplex PCR; TCRdb stores just in-frame clones and leaves some out. The top ten clones hold around 8% of a sample with about 7,400 clones, roughly 77% of them seen once. Nucleic acids came from premalignant or tumor cells enriched by macro-dissection. This clone was picked up a small number of times. Its antigen is unknown. The sample comprised FFPE minimally invasive lung adenocarcinoma tissue. The clonotype comes from a person between 65 and 79 years old with lung adenocarcinoma.

The CDR3 sequence: CSVNRAGSEKLFF. In DNA, the CDR3 is TGCAGCGTCAACAGGGCGGGTAGTGAAAAACTGTTTTTT. The J gene is TRBJ1-4, the V gene TRBV29-1; perhaps TRBD1 as D (6 bases). Trimming removed 6 bases from V and 7 bases from J, with 15 bases in between. CDR3 length: 13 amino acids. Germline lookup yields CDR1 SQVTM and CDR2 ANQGSEA.